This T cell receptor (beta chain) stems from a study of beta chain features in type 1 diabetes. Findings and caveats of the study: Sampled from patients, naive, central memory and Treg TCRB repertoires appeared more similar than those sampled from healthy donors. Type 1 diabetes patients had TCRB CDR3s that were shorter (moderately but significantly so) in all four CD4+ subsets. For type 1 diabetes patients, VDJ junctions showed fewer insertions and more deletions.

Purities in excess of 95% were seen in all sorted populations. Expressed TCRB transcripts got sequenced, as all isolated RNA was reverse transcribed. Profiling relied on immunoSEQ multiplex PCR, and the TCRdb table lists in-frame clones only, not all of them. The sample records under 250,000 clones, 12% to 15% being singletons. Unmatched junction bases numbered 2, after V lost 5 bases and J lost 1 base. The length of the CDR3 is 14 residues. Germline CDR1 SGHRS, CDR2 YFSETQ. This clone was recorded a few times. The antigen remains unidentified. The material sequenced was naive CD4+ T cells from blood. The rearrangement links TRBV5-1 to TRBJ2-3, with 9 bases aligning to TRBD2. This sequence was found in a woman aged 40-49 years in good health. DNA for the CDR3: TGCGCCAGCAGATTAGCGGGGGGCACAGATACGCAGTATTTT. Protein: CASRLAGGTDTQYF.